Listed below are T cell receptor beta chains from one sample, sequenced in a study of siplizumab effects on memory and regulatory T cells. Measured with immunoSEQ multiplex PCR; TCRdb has only the in-frame clones, and not every one. Altogether approximately 100,000 clones are present, around 93% being singletons, with the ten largest covering approximately 0.17%. Sequencing was performed on non-Treg CD4+ T cells sorted from blood. These receptors were taken from a human donor in good health. Both conserved end residues are part of each CDR3. The order of the fields is V gene, J gene, CDR3 protein.

V gene: TRBV10-2; J gene: TRBJ2-7; CDR3 protein: CASSDQGTLYEQYF
V gene: TRBV5-5; J gene: TRBJ1-6; CDR3 protein: CASSSSRQGGNSPLHF
V gene: TRBV25-1; J gene: TRBJ1-1; CDR3 protein: CASSEAQTNTEAFF
V gene: TRBV5-1; J gene: TRBJ2-3; CDR3 protein: CATRLAGVSTDTQYF
V gene: TRBV5-1; J gene: TRBJ2-1; CDR3 protein: CASSLPGTEQFF
V gene: TRBV2; J gene: TRBJ2-4; CDR3 protein: CASSETNKGIQYF
V gene: TRBV5-6; J gene: TRBJ1-4; CDR3 protein: CASSLRRSNEKLFF
V gene: TRBV25-1; J gene: TRBJ2-5; CDR3 protein: CASSEFGLMGTQYF
V gene: TRBV7-9; J gene: TRBJ2-5; CDR3 protein: CASSPLLGLAETQYF
V gene: TRBV23-1; J gene: TRBJ1-2; CDR3 protein: CASIPGAGQLYGYTF
V gene: TRBV19; J gene: TRBJ2-7; CDR3 protein: CASSTGQLYNTYEQYF
V gene: TRBV5-1; J gene: TRBJ2-7; CDR3 protein: CASSFGGSSYEQYF
V gene: TRBV7-8; J gene: TRBJ1-5; CDR3 protein: CASSLWDRGLGQPQHF
V gene: TRBV5-8; J gene: TRBJ1-1; CDR3 protein: CASSWGNTEAFF
V gene: TRBV11-2; J gene: TRBJ2-1; CDR3 protein: CASSLGTSGGNEQFF
V gene: TRBV19; J gene: TRBJ1-3; CDR3 protein: CASTRWAANSGNTIYF
V gene: TRBV11-1; J gene: TRBJ2-1; CDR3 protein: CASSLSGRGFF
V gene: TRBV6-1; J gene: TRBJ2-7; CDR3 protein: CASSPEGGSSYEQYF
V gene: TRBV2; J gene: TRBJ2-3; CDR3 protein: CASGSRADKDTQYF
V gene: TRBV7-9; J gene: TRBJ2-1; CDR3 protein: CASSLAKGTGASYNEQFF
V gene: TRBV7-3; J gene: TRBJ2-1; CDR3 protein: CASSLAVSSYNEQFF
V gene: TRBV5-1; J gene: TRBJ1-1; CDR3 protein: CASSIQGIESSTEAFF